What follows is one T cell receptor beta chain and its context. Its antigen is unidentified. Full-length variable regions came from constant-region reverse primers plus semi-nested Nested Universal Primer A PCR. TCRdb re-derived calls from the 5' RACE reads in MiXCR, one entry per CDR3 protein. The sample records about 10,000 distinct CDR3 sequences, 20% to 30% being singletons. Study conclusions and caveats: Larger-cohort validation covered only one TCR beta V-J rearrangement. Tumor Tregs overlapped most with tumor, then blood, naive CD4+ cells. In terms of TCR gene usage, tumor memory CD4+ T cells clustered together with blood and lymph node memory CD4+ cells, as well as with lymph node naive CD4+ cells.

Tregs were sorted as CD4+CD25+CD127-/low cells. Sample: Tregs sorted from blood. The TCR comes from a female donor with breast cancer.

CDR3 residues: CASSGGQGANYGYTF. In DNA, the CDR3 is TGTGCCAGTAGTGGAGGACAGGGGGCGAACTATGGCTACACCTTC. The chain carries TRBV19 and TRBJ1-2; TRBD1 matches at 11 bases. The CDR3 is made up of 15 amino acids. V lost 5 bases and J lost 2; bases outside the gene matches: 4. Germline CDR1 LNHDA, CDR2 SQIVND (reference sequence).